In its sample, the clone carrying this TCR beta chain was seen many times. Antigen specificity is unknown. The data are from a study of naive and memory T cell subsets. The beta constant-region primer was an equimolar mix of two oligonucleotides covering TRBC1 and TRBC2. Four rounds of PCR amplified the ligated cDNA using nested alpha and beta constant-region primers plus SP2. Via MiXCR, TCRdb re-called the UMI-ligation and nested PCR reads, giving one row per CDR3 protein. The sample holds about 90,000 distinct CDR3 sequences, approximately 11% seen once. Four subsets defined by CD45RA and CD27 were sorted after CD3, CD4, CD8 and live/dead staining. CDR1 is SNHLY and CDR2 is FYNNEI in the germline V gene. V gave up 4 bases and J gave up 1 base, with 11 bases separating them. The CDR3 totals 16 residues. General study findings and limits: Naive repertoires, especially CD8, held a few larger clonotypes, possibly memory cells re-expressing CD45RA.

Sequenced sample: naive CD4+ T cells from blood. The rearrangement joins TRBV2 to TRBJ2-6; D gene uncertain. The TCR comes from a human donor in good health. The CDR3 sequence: CASSARQVSGANVLTF. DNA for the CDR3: TGTGCCAGCAGTGCTCGACAAGTATCTGGGGCCAACGTCCTGACTTTC.